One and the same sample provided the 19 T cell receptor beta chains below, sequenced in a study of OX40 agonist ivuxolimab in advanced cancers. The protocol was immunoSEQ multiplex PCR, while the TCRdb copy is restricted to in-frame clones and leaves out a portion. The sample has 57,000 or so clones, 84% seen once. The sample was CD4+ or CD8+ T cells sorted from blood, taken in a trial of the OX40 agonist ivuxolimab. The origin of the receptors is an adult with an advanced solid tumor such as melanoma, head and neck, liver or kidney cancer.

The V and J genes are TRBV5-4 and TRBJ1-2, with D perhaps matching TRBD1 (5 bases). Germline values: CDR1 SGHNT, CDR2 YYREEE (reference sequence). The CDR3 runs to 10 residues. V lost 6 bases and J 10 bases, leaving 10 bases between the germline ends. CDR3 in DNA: TGTGCCAGCAAAGACAGTCTCTACACCTTC. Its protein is CASKDSLYTF.

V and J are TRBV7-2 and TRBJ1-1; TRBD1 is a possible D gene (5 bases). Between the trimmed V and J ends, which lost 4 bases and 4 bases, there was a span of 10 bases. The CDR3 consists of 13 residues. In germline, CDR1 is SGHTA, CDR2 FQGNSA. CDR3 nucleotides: TGTGCCAGCAGCTCCCTTACAGGCACTGAAGCTTTCTTT. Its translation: CASSSLTGTEAFF.

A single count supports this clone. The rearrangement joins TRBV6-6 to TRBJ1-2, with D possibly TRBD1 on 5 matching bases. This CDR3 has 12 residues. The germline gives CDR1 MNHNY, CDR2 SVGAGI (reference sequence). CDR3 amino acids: CTAGRDYYGYTF. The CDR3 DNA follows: TGTACCGCCGGCAGGGACTACTATGGCTACACCTTC.

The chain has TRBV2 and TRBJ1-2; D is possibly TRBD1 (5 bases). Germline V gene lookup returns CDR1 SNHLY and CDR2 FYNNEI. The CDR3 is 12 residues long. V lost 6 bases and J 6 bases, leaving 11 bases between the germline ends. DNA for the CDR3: TGTGCCAGCAGGGGGACTGGTAATGGCTACACCTTC. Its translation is CASRGTGNGYTF. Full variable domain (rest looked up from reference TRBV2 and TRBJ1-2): EPEVTQTPSHQVTQMGQEVILRCVPISNHLYFYWYRQILGQKVEFLVSFYNNEISEKSEIFDDQFSVERPDGSNFTLKIRSTKLEDSAMYFCASRGTGNGYTFGSGTRLTVV.

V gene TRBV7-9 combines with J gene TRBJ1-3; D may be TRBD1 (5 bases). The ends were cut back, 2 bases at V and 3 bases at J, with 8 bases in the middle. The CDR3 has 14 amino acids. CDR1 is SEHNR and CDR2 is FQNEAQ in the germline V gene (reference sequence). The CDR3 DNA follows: TGTGCCAGCAGCTTAATGGGGCTTGGAAACACCATATATTTT. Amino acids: CASSLMGLGNTIYF.

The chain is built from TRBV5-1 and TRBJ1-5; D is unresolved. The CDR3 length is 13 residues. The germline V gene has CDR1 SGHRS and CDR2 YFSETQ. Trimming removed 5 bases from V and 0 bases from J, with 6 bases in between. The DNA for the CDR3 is TGCGCCAGCAGACTGAATAGCAATCAGCCCCAGCATTTT. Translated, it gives CASRLNSNQPQHF. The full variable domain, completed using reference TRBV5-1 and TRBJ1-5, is KAGVTQTPRYLIKTRGQQVTLSCSPISGHRSVSWYQQTPGQGLQFLFEYFSETQRNKGNFPGRFSGRQFSNSRSEMNVSTLELGDSALYLCASRLNSNQPQHFGDGTRLSIL.

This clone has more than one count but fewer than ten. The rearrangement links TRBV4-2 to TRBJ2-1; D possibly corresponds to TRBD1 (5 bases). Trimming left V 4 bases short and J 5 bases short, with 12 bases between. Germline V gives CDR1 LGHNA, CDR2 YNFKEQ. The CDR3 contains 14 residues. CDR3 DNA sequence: TGTGCCAGCAGCCGCCAGACAGTAAACAATGAGCAGTTCTTC. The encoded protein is CASSRQTVNNEQFF.

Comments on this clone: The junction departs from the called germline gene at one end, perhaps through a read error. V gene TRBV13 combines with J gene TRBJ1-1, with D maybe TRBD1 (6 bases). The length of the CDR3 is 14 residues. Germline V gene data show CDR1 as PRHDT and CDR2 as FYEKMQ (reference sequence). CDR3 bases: TGTGCCAGCAGCGTAGGACAGTGGGGCACTGAAGCTTTCTTT. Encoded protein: CASSVGQWGTEAFF. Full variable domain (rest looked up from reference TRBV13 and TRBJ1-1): AAGVIQSPRHLIKEKRETATLKCYPIPRHDTVYWYQQGPGQDPQFLISFYEKMQSDKGSIPDRFSAQQFSDYHSELNMSSLELGDSALYFCASSVGQWGTEAFFGQGTRLTVV.

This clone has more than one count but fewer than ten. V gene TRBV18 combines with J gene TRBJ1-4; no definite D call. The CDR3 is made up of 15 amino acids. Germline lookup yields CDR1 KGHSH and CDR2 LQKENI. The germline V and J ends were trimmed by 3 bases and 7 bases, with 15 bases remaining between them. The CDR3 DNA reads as TGTGCCAGCTCACCCTTTTCCGATGCCGGTGAAAAACTGTTTTTT. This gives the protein CASSPFSDAGEKLFF.

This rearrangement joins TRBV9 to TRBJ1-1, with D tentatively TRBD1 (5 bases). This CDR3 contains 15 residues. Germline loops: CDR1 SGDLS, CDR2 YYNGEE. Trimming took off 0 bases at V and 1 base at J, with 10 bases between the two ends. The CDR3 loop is CASSVVGRANTEAFF. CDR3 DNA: TGTGCCAGCAGCGTAGTGGGCAGGGCGAACACTGAAGCTTTCTTT.

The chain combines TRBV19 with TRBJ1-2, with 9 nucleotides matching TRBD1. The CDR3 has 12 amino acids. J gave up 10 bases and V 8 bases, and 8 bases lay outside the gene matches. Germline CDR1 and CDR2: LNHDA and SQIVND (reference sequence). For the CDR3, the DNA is TGTGCCAGTGGAAGACAGGGGGTAGACTACACCTTC. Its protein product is CASGRQGVDYTF.

CDR3 DNA sequence: TGTGCCAGCAGCCATGGGACGGAGTATGGCTACACCTTC. Translated, it gives CASSHGTEYGYTF. The chain employs TRBV14 and TRBJ1-2; a weak D match, TRBD1 (5 bases). The germline V gene has CDR1 SGHDN and CDR2 FVKESK. The CDR3 contains 13 residues. Trimming cost V 3 bases and J 5 bases, with 10 bases left between them.

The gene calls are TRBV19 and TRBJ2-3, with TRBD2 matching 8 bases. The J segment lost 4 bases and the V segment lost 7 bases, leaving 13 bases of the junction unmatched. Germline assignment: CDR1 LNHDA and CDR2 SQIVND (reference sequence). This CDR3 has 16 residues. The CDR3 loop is CASTHAWRGVPDTQYF. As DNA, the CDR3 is TGTGCCAGTACTCACGCGTGGCGGGGGGTCCCAGATACGCAGTATTTT.

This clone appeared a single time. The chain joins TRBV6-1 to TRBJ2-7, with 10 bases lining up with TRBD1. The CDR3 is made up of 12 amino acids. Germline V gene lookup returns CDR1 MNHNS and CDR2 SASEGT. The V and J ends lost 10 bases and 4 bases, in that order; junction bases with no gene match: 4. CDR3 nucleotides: TGTGCCACCCGGACAGGGGGATACGAGCAGTACTTC. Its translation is CATRTGGYEQYF.

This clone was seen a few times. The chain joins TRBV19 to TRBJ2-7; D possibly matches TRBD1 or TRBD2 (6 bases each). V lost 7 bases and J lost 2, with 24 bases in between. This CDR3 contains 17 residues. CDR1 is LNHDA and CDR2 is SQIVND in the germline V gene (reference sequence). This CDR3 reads CASKGGSRRLRTYEQYF. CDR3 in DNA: TGTGCCAGTAAGGGGGGTTCTAGGCGTTTACGAACCTACGAGCAGTACTTC.

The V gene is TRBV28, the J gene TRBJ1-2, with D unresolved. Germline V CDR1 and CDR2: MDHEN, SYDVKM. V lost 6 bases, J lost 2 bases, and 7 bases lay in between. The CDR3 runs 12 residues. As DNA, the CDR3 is TGTGCCAGCAGAGCCAAGAACTATGGCTACACCTTC. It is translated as CASRAKNYGYTF.

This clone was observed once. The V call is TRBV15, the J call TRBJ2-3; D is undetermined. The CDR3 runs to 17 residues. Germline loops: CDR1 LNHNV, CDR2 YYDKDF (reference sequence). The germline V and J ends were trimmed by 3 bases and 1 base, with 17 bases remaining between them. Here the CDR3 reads CATSSRVWAFGTDTQYF. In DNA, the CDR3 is TGTGCCACCAGCAGCCGGGTGTGGGCATTTGGCACAGATACGCAGTATTTT. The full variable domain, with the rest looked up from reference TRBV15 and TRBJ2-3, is DAMVIQNPRYQVTQFGKPVTLSCSQTLNHNVMYWYQQKSSQAPKLLFHYYDKDFNNEADTPDNFQSRRPNTSFCFLDIRSPGLGDTAMYLCATSSRVWAFGTDTQYFGPGTRLTVL.

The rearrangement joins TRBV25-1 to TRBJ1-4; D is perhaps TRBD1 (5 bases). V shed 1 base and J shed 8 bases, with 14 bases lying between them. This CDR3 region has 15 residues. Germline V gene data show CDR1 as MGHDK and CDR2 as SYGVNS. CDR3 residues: CASSESWGGDEKLFF. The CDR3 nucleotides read TGTGCCAGCAGTGAATCCTGGGGAGGGGACGAAAAACTGTTTTTT.

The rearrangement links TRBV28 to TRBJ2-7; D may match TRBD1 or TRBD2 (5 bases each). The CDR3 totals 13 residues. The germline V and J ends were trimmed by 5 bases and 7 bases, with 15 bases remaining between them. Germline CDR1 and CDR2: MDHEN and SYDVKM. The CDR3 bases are TGTGCCAGCAGTGGGGGACGGTTTTGGGAGCAGTACTTC. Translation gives CASSGGRFWEQYF.